What follows are 18 T cell receptor beta chains derived from one specimen sequenced in a study of blood T cell repertoires in COVID-19. Profiled with immunoSEQ multiplex PCR; TCRdb holds only in-frame clones, not every one. The sample consists of roughly 200,000 clones, 85% to 90% of them appearing once. Specimen: PBMCs or T cells enriched from blood (not recorded which). The receptors derive from a young man who had recovered from COVID-19.

The chain couples TRBV10-2 to TRBJ2-7, with unresolved D. CDR3 size: 12 residues. Germline V lookup: CDR1 WSHSY, CDR2 SAAADI. V was pared by 10 bases and J by 2 bases, with 12 bases between. The CDR3 DNA reads TGCGCCACTGGGCTTAAGCCCTACGAGCAGTACTTC. Protein sequence: CATGLKPYEQYF.

The chain joins TRBV23-1 to TRBJ2-5; 10 bases fit TRBD1. Being an ORF, TRBV23-1 has a function that is uncertain. V was clipped by 8 bases and J by 2 bases; unmatched bases: 17. The CDR3 covers 18 residues. The CDR3 here is CASSGRDRGRTLQETQYF. CDR3 nucleotides: TGCGCCAGCTCTGGCCGGGACAGGGGTCGAACTCTACAAGAGACCCAGTACTTC.

The rearrangement links TRBV5-1 to TRBJ2-1; TRBD2 agrees at 10 bases. Germline CDR1 reads SGHRS; CDR2 reads YFSETQ. Trimming at V came to 4 bases and at J to 6 bases, leaving 7 bases not matched to a gene. This CDR3 spans 15 amino acids. CDR3 DNA sequence: TGCGCCAGCAGCGTTCCTAGCGGGAGTTTCAATGAGCAGTTCTTC. Amino acid sequence: CASSVPSGSFNEQFF. Filled out from reference TRBV5-1 and TRBJ2-1, the complete variable domain reads KAGVTQTPRYLIKTRGQQVTLSCSPISGHRSVSWYQQTPGQGLQFLFEYFSETQRNKGNFPGRFSGRQFSNSRSEMNVSTLELGDSALYLCASSVPSGSFNEQFFGPGTRLTVL.

The chain links TRBV2 to TRBJ1-2, with 9 bases lining up with TRBD1. Germline CDR1 SNHLY, CDR2 FYNNEI. The CDR3 extends over 14 amino acids. The ends lost 6 bases at V and 4 bases at J; junction bases unmatched: 6. The CDR3 sequence is CASSPGTGLYGYTF. In nucleotides, the CDR3 is TGTGCCAGCAGCCCCGGGACAGGGCTCTATGGCTACACCTTC.

This clone has just a few counts. The chain couples TRBV15 to TRBJ2-1; a weak D match, TRBD2 (5 bases). Germline CDR1 LNHNV, CDR2 YYDKDF (reference sequence). This CDR3 comprises 17 residues. The V end lost 0 bases, the J end lost 0 bases, and 12 bases lay between the germline ends. The CDR3: CATSRDPAGSSYNEQFF. The CDR3 coding sequence is TGTGCCACCAGCAGAGATCCGGCGGGCAGCTCCTACAATGAGCAGTTCTTC.

Only one count was recorded for this clone. The chain combines TRBV30 with TRBJ1-2, with TRBD1 as a possible D gene (5 bases). Germline V gives CDR1 GTSNPN, CDR2 SVGIG (reference sequence). The CDR3 is 11 amino acids. V was cut by 3 bases and J by 7 bases, with 9 bases left in between. DNA of the CDR3: TGTGCCTGGAGGTCAGGGATTGGCTACACCTTC. Protein product: CAWRSGIGYTF.

V and J are TRBV30 and TRBJ2-1, with 7 bases that match TRBD2. The CDR3 has 15 amino acids. The germline V gene encodes CDR1 GTSNPN and CDR2 SVGIG (reference sequence). The trim removed 0 bases at V and 3 bases at J, leaving 5 bases unmatched. CDR3 amino acids: CAWSVGAGFYNEQFF. The CDR3 nucleotides read TGTGCCTGGAGTGTAGGAGCGGGATTCTACAATGAGCAGTTCTTC.

The chain is built from TRBV5-6 and TRBJ1-3; no clear D gene. The V end was cut by 4 bases, the J end by 4 bases, with 12 bases between. The CDR3 runs 14 residues. Germline V gene lookup returns CDR1 SGHDT and CDR2 YYEEEE. As DNA, the CDR3 is TGTGCCAGCAGCCCCGGACTTTACGGAAACACCATATATTTT. Its protein product is CASSPGLYGNTIYF.

This chain joins TRBV2 and TRBJ2-7, with a tentative D call TRBD1 (6 bases). The CDR3 sequence is 14 residues long. The germline gives CDR1 SNHLY, CDR2 FYNNEI. The germline V and J ends were trimmed by 5 bases and 2 bases, with 13 bases remaining between them. This CDR3 reads CASSYDRKTYEQYF. As DNA, the CDR3 is TGTGCCAGCAGTTACGACAGGAAAACCTACGAGCAGTACTTC.

V gene TRBV5-1 combines with J gene TRBJ1-4; a weak D match, TRBD1 (5 bases). The CDR3 totals 15 residues. The ends were cut back, 0 bases at V and 0 bases at J, with 6 bases in the middle. Germline loops: CDR1 SGHRS, CDR2 YFSETQ. The CDR3 DNA sequence: TGCGCCAGCAGCTTGGAGGGGACAACTAATGAAAAACTGTTTTTT. Translated, it gives CASSLEGTTNEKLFF.

This clone was detected once. The rearrangement joins TRBV6-2 or TRBV6-3 to TRBJ2-1; the D gene is possibly TRBD2 (6 bases). CDR3 length: 13 amino acids. Germline assignment: CDR1 MNHEY and CDR2 SVGEGT. V lost 6 bases and J lost 4, with 10 bases in between. The chain's CDR3 is CASSLGLYNEQFF. The CDR3 bases are TGTGCCAGCAGCCTGGGACTTTACAATGAGCAGTTCTTC.

J is TRBJ1-3 and V is TRBV4-1; D is uncertain. The germline V gene encodes CDR1 MGHRA and CDR2 YSYEKL. The CDR3 is 18 residues long. V gave up 3 bases and J gave up 5 bases, with 23 bases separating them. In DNA, the CDR3 is TGCGCCAGCAGCCAGGTTGGGAGACATACACGGGGAAGAAACACCATATATTTT. Protein sequence: CASSQVGRHTRGRNTIYF.

The V gene is TRBV27, the J gene TRBJ2-2; D may be TRBD2 (7 bases). Trimming took off 4 bases at V and 5 bases at J, with 23 bases between the two ends. This CDR3 contains 18 residues. CDR1 MNHEY and CDR2 SMNVEV come from the germline V gene (reference sequence). This CDR3 is CASSSLGPSEGGTGELFF. The CDR3 nucleotides read TGTGCCAGCAGTTCCCTTGGACCGAGCGAGGGGGGGACCGGGGAGCTGTTTTTT.

This chain joins TRBV9 and TRBJ1-1; 7 positions match TRBD1. Germline V lookup: CDR1 SGDLS, CDR2 YYNGEE. This CDR3 comprises 16 residues. V dropped 4 bases and J dropped 2; count of bases not matched to a gene: 11. CDR3 sequence: CASSPQTGLENTEAFF. CDR3 nucleotide sequence: TGTGCCAGCAGCCCCCAGACAGGGTTGGAAAACACTGAAGCTTTCTTT. The full variable domain, with the rest looked up from reference TRBV9 and TRBJ1-1, is DSGVTQTPKHLITATGQRVTLRCSPRSGDLSVYWYQQSLDQGLQFLIQYYNGEERAKGNILERFSAQQFPDLHSELNLSSLELGDSALYFCASSPQTGLENTEAFFGQGTRLTVV.

The rearrangement links TRBV27 to TRBJ1-5; 7 bases align to TRBD1. Germline CDR1 reads MNHEY; CDR2 reads SMNVEV (reference sequence). V lost 5 bases and J lost 4; bases outside the gene matches: 11. The CDR3 runs 16 residues. CDR3 sequence (DNA): TGTGCCAGCAGTCCTTCCACAGGGGATTGGAATCAGCCCCAGCATTTT. Translation gives CASSPSTGDWNQPQHF.

The chain couples TRBV29-1 to TRBJ2-1; the match to TRBD1 covers 8 bases. The V gene's germline CDR1 is SQVTM and CDR2 ANQGSEA. With 7 bases clipped from V and 6 bases from J, the junction kept 5 bases outside the gene matches. The CDR3 length is 12 residues. The CDR3 bases are TGCAGCGGTGGACAGGGAGGCAATGAGCAGTTCTTC. Translated: CSGGQGGNEQFF.

The chain links TRBV23-1 to TRBJ2-7, with TRBD1 matching over 12 bases. TRBV23-1 is identified as an open reading frame with a role that is uncertain. The CDR3 loop spans 19 amino acids. The junction had 13 bases not matched to a gene; V was cut back by 0 bases and J by 4 bases. DNA of the CDR3: TGCGCCAGCAGTCAATCGGGGACAGGGGGCGCTAGCTTATCATACGAGCAGTACTTC. Translating gives CASSQSGTGGASLSYEQYF.

The rearrangement uses TRBV18 and TRBJ1-2; D possibly corresponds to TRBD1 (6 bases). Trimming cost V 0 bases and J 4 bases, with 12 bases left between them. The CDR3 consists of 15 residues. Germline loops: CDR1 KGHSH, CDR2 LQKENI. The CDR3 protein is CASSPPNRVTYGYTF. Here the CDR3 DNA reads TGTGCCAGCTCACCACCCAACAGGGTCACCTATGGCTACACCTTC.